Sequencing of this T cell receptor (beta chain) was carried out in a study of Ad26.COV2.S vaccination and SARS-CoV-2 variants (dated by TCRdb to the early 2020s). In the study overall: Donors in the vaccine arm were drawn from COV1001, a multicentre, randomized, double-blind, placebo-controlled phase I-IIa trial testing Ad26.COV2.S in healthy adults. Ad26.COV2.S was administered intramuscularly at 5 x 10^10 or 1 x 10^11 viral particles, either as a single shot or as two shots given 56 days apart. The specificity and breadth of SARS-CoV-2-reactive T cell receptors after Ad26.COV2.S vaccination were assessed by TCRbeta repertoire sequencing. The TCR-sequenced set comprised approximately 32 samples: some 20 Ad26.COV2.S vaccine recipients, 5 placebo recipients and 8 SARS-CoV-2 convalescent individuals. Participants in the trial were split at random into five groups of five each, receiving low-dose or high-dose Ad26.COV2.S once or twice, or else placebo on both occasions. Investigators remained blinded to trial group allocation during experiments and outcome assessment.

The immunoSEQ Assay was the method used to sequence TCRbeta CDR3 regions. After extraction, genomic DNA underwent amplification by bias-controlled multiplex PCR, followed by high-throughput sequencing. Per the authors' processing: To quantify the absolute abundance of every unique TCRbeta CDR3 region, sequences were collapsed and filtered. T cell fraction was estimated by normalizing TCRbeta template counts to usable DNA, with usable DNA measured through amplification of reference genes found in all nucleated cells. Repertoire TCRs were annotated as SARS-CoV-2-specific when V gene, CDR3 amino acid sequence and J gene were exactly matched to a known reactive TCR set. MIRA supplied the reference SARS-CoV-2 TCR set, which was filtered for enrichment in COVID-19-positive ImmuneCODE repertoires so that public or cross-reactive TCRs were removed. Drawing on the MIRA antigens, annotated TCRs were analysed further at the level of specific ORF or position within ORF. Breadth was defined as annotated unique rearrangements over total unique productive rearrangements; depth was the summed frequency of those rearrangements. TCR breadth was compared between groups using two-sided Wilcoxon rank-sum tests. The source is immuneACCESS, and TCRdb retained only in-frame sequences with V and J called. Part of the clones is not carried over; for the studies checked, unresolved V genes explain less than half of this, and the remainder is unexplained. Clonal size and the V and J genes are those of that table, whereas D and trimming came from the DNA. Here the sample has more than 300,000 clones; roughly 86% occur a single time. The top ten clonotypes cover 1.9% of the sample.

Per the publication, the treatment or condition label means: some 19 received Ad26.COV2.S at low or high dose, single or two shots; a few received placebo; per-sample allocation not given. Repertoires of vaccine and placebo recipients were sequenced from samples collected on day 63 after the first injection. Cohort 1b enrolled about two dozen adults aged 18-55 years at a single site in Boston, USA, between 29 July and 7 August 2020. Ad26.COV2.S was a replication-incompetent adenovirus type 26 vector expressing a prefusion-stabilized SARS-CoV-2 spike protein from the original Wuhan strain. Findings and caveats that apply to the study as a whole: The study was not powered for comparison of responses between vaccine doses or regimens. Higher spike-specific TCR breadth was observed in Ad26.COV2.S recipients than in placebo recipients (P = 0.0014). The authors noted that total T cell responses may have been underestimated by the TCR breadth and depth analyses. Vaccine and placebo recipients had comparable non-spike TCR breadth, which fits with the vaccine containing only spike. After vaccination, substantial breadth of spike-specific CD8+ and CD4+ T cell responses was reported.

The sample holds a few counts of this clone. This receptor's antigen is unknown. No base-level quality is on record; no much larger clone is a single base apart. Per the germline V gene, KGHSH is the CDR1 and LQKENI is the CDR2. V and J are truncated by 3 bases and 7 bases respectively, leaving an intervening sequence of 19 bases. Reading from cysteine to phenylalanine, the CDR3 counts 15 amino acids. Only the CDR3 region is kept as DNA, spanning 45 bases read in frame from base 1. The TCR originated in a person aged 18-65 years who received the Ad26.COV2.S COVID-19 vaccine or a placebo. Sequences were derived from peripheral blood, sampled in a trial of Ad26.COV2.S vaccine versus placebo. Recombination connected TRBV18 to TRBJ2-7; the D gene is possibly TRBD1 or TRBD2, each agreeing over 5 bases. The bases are TGTGCCAGCTCACCTCATCGGGGCCCAGATGGGGAGCAGTACTTC. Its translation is CASSPHRGPDGEQYF.